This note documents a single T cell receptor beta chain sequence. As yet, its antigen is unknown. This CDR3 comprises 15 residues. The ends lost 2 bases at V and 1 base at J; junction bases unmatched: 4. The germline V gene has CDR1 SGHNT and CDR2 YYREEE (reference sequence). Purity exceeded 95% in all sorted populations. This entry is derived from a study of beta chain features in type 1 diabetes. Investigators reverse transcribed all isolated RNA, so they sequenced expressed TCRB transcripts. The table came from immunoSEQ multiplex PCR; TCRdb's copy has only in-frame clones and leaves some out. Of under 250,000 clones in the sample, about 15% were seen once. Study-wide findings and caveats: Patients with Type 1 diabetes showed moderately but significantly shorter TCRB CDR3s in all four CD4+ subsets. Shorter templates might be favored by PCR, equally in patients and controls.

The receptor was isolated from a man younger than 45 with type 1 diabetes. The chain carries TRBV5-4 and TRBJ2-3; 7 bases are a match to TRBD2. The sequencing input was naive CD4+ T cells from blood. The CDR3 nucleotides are TGTGCCAGCAGCTTTCCCGCGGGGGGCACAGATACGCAGTATTTT. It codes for CASSFPAGGTDTQYF.